The T cell receptor (beta chain) described here comes from a study of OX40 agonist ivuxolimab in advanced cancers. Study-wide context: While on treatment, patients had intravenous ivuxolimab at 0.01 to 10 mg/kg every 2 weeks. Dose-escalation subjects each had hepatocellular carcinoma, melanoma, renal cell or head and neck cancer.

Some clones are missing from TCRdb's copy, which holds only in-frame ones; the method was immunoSEQ multiplex PCR. This sample carries about 62,000 clones, roughly 88% of them seen once, and the ten largest clones take about 5%. The V and J ends lost 5 bases and 8 bases, in that order; junction bases with no gene match: 7. The CDR3 length is 14 residues. Germline V gives CDR1 MNHNS, CDR2 SASEGT. Material: CD4+ or CD8+ T cells sorted from blood, obtained in a trial of the OX40 agonist ivuxolimab. The V and J genes are TRBV6-1 and TRBJ1-2; 11 bases are a match to TRBD1. The sequence came from an adult with an advanced solid tumor such as melanoma, head and neck, liver or kidney cancer. The CDR3 DNA reads TGTGCCAGCAGTTCCGGACAGGGGGCTACCGGCTACACCTTC. Protein: CASSSGQGATGYTF.